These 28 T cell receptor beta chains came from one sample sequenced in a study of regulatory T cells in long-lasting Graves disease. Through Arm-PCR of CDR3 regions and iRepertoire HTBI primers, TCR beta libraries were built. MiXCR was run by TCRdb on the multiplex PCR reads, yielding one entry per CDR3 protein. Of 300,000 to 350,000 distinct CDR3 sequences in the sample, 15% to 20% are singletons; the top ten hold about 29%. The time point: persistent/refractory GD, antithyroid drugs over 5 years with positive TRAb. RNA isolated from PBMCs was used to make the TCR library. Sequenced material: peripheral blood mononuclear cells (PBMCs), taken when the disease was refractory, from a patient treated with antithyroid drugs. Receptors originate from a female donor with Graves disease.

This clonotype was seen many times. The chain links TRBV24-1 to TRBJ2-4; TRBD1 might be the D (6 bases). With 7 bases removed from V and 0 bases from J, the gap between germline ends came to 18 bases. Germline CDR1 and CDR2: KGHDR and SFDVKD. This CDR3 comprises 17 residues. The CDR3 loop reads CATSTQEEGEAKNIQYF. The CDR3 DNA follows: TGTGCCACCAGCACACAGGAAGAGGGGGAAGCCAAAAACATTCAGTACTTC.

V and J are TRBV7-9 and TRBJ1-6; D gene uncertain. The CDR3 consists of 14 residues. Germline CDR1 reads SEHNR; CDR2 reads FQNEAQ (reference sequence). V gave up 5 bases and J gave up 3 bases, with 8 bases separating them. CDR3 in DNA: TGTGCCAGCAGCGGGGTGAACTATAATTCACCCCTCCACTTT. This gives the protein CASSGVNYNSPLHF. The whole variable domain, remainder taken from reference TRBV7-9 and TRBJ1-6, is DTGVSQNPRHKITKRGQNVTFRCDPISEHNRLYWYRQTLGQGPEFLTYFQNEAQLEKSRLLSDRFSAERPKGSFSTLEIQRTEQGDSAMYLCASSGVNYNSPLHFGNGTRLTVT.

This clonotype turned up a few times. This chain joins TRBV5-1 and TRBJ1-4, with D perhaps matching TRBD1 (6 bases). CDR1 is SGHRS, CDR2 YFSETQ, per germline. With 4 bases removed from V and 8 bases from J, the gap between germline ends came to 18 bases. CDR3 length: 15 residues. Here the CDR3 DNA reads TGCGCCAGCAGCGCTGAGGGGGGTCGAGTCGAAAAACTGTTTTTT. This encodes CASSAEGGRVEKLFF.

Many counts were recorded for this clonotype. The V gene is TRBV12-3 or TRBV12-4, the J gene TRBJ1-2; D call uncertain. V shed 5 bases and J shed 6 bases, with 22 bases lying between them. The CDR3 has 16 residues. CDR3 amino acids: CASSRPPLFHANGYTF. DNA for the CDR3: TGTGCCAGCAGTCGACCTCCTTTGTTTCATGCAAATGGCTACACCTTC.

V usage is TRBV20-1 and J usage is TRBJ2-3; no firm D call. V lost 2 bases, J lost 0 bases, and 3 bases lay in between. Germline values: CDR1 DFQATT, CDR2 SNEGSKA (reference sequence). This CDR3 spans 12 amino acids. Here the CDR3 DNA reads TGCAGTGCTAGAACAAGCACAGATACGCAGTATTTT. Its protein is CSARTSTDTQYF.

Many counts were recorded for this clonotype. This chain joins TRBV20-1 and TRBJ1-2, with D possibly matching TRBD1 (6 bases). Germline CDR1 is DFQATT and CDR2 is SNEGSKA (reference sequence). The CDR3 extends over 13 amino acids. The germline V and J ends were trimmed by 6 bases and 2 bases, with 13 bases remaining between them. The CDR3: CSAPGGQNYGYTF. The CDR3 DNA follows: TGCAGTGCCCCCGGGGGGCAGAACTATGGCTACACCTTC.

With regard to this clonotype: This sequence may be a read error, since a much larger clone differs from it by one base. CDR3: CASSDPVLYGYTF. The CDR3 nucleotides are TGTGCCAGCAGTGACCCCGTCCTCTATGGCTACACCTTC. The chain recombines TRBV6-2 or TRBV6-3 with TRBJ1-2; D gene ambiguous. Trimming cost V 5 bases and J 4 bases, with 11 bases left between them. This CDR3 region has 13 residues. Germline V gene sequence: CDR1 MNHEY, CDR2 SVGEGT.

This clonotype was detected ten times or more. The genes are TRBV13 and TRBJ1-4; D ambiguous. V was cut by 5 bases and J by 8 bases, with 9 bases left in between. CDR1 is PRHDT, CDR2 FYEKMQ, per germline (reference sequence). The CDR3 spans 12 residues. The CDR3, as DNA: TGTGCCAGCAGCGGTATTGGCGAAAAACTGTTTTTT. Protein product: CASSGIGEKLFF. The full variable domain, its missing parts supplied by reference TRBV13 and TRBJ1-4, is AAGVIQSPRHLIKEKRETATLKCYPIPRHDTVYWYQQGPGQDPQFLISFYEKMQSDKGSIPDRFSAQQFSDYHSELNMSSLELGDSALYFCASSGIGEKLFFGSGTQLSVL.

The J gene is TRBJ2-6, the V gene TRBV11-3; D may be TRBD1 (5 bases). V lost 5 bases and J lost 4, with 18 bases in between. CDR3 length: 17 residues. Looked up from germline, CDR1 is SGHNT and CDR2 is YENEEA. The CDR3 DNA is TGTGCCAGCAGCGGCTCGGACATGGGGTCGGGGGCCAACGTCCTGACTTTC. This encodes CASSGSDMGSGANVLTF.

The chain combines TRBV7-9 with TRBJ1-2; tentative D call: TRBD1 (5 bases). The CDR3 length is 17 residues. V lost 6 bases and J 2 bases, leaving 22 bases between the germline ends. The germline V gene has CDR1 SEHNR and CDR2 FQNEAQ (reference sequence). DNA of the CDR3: TGTGCCAGCAGGTCCGGGCAGGGAGGTATAAAGAACTATGGCTACACCTTC. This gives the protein CASRSGQGGIKNYGYTF.

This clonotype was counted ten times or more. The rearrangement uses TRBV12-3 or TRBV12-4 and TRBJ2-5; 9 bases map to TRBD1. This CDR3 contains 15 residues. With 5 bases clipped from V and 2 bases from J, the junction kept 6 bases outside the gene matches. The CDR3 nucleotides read TGTGCCAGCAGTCCTGGACAGGGGCTTCAAGAGACCCAGTACTTC. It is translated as CASSPGQGLQETQYF.

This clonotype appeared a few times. The CDR3 DNA follows: TGTGCCTGGAGTGTGCAGGGAGCAGAGGGCTACACCTTC. It translates to CAWSVQGAEGYTF. The V call is TRBV30, the J call TRBJ1-2, with D possibly matching TRBD1 (5 bases). The CDR3 sequence is 13 residues long. Germline-derived CDR1 and CDR2 are GTSNPN and SVGIG (reference sequence). The V gene lost 0 bases and the J gene lost 8 bases, with 13 bases spanning the gap.

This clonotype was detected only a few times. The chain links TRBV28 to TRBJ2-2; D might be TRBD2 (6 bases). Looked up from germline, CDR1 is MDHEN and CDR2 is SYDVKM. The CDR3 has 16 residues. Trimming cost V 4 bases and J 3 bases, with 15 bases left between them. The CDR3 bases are TGTGCCAGCAGTTATCCCCTAGCGCCTGACACCGGGGAGCTGTTTTTT. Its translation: CASSYPLAPDTGELFF.

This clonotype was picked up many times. CDR3 coding DNA: TGCAGCGTTGATACAGGCGAAAACTCTGGGGCCAACGTCCTGACTTTC. Amino acids: CSVDTGENSGANVLTF. The rearrangement uses TRBV29-1 and TRBJ2-6; D perhaps matches TRBD1 (5 bases). Between the trimmed V and J ends, which lost 3 bases and 0 bases, there was a span of 12 bases. The CDR3 runs to 16 residues. CDR1 and CDR2 from the germline V gene are SQVTM and ANQGSEA. Variable domain in full (rest from reference TRBV29-1 and TRBJ2-6): SAVISQKPSRDICQRGTSLTIQCQVDSQVTMMFWYRQQPGQSLTLIATANQGSEATYESGFVIDKFPISRPNLTFSTLTVSNMSPEDSSIYLCSVDTGENSGANVLTFGAGSRLTVL.

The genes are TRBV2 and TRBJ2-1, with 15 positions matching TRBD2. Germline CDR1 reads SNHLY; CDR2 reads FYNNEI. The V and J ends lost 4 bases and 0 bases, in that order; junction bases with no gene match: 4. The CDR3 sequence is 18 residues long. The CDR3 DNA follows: TGTGCCAGCAGTGCAGGACTAGCGGGAGGGAGCTCCTACAATGAGCAGTTCTTC. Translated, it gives CASSAGLAGGSSYNEQFF.

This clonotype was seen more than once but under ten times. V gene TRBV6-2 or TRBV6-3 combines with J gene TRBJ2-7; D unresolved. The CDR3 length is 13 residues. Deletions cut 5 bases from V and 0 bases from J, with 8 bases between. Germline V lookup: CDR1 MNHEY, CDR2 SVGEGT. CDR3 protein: CASSHASSYEQYF. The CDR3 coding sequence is TGTGCCAGCAGTCACGCGAGCTCCTACGAGCAGTACTTC.

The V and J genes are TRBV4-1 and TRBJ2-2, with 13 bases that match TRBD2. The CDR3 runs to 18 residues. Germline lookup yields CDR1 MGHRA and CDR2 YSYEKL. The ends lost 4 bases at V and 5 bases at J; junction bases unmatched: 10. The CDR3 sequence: CASSPNGLAGARTGELFF. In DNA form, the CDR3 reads TGCGCCAGCAGCCCGAATGGACTAGCGGGAGCTCGAACCGGGGAGCTGTTTTTT.

DNA for the CDR3: TGTGCCAGCAGTTGGAAAAGGGAGGGGGAGCAGTACTTC. As protein: CASSWKREGEQYF. The rearrangement links TRBV6-5 to TRBJ2-7; TRBD2 matches at 7 bases. The J segment lost 7 bases and the V segment lost 4 bases, leaving 7 bases of the junction unmatched. The germline V gene has CDR1 MNHEY and CDR2 SVGAGI. This CDR3 is built from 13 residues.

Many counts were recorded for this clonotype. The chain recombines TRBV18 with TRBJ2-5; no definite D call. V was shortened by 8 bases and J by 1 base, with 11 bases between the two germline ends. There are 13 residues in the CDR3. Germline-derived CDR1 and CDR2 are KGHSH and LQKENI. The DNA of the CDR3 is TGTGCCAGCCAAAGTAGCCTCCAAGAGACCCAGTACTTC. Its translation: CASQSSLQETQYF.

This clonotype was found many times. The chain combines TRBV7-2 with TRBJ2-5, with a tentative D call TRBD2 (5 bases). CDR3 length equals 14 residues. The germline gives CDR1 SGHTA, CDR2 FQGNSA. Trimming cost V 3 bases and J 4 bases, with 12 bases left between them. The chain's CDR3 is CASSLGLAVETQYF. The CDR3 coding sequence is TGTGCCAGCAGCTTGGGCCTAGCAGTAGAGACCCAGTACTTC.

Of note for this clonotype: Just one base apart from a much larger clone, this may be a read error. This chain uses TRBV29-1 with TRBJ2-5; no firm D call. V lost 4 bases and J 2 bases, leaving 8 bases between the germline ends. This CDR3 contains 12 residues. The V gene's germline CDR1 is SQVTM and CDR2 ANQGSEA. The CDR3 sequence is CSVVPAQETQYF. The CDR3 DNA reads TGCAGCGTTGTCCCAGCTCAAGAGACCCAGTACTTC.

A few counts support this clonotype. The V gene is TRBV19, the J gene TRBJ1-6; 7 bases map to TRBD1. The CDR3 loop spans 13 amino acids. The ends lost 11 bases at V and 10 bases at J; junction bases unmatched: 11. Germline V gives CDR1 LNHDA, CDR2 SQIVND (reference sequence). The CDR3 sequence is CARLDREKSPLHF. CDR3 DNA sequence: TGTGCCCGCCTTGACAGGGAAAAATCACCCCTCCACTTT.

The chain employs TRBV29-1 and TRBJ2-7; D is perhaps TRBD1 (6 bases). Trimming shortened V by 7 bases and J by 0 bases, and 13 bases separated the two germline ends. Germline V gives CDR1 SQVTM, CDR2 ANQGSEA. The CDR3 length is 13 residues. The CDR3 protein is CSGRDISSYEQYF. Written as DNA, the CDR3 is TGCAGCGGCCGGGACATCAGCTCCTACGAGCAGTACTTC.

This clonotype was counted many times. The CDR3 DNA reads as TGTGCCAGTGGGGTCTCTAGCAATCAGCCCCAGCATTTT. Translated, it gives CASGVSSNQPQHF. The chain couples TRBV6-1 to TRBJ1-5; D gene unclear. CDR3 size: 13 residues. Trimming took 9 bases from V and 0 from J, leaving 9 bases between them. The germline V gene encodes CDR1 MNHNS and CDR2 SASEGT.

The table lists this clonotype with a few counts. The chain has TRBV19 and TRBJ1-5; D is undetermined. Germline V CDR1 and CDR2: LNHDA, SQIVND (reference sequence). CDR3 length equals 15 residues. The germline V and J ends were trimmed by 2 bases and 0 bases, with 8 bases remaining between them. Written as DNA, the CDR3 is TGTGCCAGTAGTATAAGGGCAACTAGCAATCAGCCCCAGCATTTT. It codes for CASSIRATSNQPQHF.

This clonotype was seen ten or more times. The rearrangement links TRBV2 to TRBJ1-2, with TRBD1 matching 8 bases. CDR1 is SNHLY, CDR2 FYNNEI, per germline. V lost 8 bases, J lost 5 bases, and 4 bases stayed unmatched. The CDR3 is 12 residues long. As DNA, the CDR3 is TGTGCCAGCCTGGGACAGGAGTATGGCTACACCTTC. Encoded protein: CASLGQEYGYTF.

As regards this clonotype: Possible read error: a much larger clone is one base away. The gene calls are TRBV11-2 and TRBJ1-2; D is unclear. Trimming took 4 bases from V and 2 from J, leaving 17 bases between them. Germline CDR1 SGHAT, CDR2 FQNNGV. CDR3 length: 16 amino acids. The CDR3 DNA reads TGTGCCAGCAGCTCAGGAGGACCCCCCCGCAACTATGGCTACACCTTC. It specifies CASSSGGPPRNYGYTF.

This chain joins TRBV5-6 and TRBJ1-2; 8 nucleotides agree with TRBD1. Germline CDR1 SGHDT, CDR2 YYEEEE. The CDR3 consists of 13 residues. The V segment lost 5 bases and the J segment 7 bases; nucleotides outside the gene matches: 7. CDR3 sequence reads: CASRIQGAIGYTF. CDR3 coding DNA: TGTGCCAGCAGGATTCAGGGGGCGATTGGCTACACCTTC.